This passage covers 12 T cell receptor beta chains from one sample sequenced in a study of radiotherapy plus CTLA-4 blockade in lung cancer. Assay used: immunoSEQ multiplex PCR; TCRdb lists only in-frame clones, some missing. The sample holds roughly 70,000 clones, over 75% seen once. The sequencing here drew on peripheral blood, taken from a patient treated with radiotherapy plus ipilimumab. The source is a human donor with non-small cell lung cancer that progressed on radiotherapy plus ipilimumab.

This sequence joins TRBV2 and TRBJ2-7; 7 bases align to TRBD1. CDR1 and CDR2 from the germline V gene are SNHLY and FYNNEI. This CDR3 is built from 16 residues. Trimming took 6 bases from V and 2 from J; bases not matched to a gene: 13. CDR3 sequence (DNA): TGTGCCAGCAGAAGAACCAGGGGACAGTATCCCTACGAGCAGTACTTC. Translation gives CASRRTRGQYPYEQYF.

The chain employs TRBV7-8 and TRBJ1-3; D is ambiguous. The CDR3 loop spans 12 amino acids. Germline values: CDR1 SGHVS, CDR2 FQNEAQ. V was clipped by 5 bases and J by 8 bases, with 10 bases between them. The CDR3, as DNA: TGTGCCAGCAGCCCCCTCGAGCACACCATATATTTT. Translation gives CASSPLEHTIYF.

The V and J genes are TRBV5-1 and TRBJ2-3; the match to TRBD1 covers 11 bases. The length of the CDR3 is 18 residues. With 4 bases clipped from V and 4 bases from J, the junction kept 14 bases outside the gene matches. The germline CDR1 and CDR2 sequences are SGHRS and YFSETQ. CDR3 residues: CASSLTLRTGGSSDTQYF. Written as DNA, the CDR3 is TGCGCCAGCAGCCTAACCTTGAGGACAGGGGGCAGCTCAGATACGCAGTATTTT.

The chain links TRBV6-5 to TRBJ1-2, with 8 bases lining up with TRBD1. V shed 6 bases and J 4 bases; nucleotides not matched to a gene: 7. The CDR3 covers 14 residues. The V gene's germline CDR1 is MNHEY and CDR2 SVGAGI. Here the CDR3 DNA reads TGTGCCAGCAGGCCAACAGGGGGAGGCTATGGCTACACCTTC. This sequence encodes CASRPTGGGYGYTF.

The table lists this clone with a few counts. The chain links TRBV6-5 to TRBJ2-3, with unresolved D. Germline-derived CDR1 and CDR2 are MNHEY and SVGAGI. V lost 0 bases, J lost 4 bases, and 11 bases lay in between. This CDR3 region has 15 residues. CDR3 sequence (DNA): TGTGCCAGCAGTTACTCGTTGGCCAGGCCAGATACGCAGTATTTT. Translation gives CASSYSLARPDTQYF.

CDR3 coding DNA: TGTGCCTGGAGCGAGACTAGCGGTTACAATGAGCAGTTCTTC. Protein: CAWSETSGYNEQFF. The chain employs TRBV30 and TRBJ2-1, with 9 bases matching TRBD2. V was clipped by 3 bases and J by 4 bases; unmatched bases: 4. The CDR3 totals 14 residues. Germline V CDR1 and CDR2: GTSNPN, SVGIG (reference sequence).

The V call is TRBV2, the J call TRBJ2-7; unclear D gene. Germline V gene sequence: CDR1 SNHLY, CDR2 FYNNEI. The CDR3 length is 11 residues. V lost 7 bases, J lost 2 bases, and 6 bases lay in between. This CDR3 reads CASNWAYEQYV. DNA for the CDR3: TGTGCCAGCAACTGGGCCTACGAGCAGTACGTC.

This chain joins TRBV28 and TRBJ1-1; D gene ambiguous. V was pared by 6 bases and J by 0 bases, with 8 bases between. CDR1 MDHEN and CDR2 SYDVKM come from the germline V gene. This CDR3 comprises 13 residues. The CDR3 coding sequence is TGTGCCAGCAGGACCCTGATGAACACTGAAGCTTTCTTT. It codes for CASRTLMNTEAFF.

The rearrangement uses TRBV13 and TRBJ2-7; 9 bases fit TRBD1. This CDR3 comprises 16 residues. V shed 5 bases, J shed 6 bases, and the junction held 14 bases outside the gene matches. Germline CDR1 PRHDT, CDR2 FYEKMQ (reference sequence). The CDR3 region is CASSPGRGQGSVEQYF. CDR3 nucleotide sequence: TGTGCCAGCAGCCCCGGCCGGGGACAGGGTTCCGTCGAGCAGTACTTC.

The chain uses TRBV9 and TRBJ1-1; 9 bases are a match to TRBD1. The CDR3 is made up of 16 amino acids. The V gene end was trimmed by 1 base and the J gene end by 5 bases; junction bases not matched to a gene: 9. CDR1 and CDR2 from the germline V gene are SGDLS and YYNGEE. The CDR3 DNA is TGTGCCAGCAGCGTATCCACAGGGGGCTGGAGAACTGAAGCTTTCTTT. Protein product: CASSVSTGGWRTEAFF. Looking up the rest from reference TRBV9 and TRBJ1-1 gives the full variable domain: DSGVTQTPKHLITATGQRVTLRCSPRSGDLSVYWYQQSLDQGLQFLIQYYNGEERAKGNILERFSAQQFPDLHSELNLSSLELGDSALYFCASSVSTGGWRTEAFFGQGTRLTVV.

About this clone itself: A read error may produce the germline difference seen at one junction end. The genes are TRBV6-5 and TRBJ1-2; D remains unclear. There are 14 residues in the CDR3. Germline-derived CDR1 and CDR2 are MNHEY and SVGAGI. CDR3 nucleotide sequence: TGTGCCAGCAGTCTACAGATTACTAACTATGGCCACACCTTC. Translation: CASSLQITNYGHTF.

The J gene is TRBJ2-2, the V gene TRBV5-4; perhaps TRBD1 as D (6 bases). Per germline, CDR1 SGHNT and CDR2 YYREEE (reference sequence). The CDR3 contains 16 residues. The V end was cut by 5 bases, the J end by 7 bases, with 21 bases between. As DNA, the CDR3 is TGTGCCAGCAGAGTTACCTTAACAGGGAAGGACGGGGAGCTGTTTTTT. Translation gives CASRVTLTGKDGELFF.